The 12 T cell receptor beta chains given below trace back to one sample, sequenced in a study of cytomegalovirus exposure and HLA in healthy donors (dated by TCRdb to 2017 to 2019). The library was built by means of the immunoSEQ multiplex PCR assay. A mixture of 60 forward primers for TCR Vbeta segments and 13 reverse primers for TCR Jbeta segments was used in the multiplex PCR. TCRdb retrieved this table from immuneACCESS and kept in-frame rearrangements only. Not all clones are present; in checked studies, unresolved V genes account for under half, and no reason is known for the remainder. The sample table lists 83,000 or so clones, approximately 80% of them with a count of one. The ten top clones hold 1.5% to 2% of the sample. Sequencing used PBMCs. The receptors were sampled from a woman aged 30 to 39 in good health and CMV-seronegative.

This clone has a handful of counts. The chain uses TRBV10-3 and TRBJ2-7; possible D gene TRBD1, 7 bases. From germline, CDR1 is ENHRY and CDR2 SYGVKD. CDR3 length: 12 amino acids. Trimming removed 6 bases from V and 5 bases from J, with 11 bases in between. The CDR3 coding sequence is TGTGCCATCAGGGAGGGGGCGAACGAGCAGTACTTC. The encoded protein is CAIREGANEQYF.

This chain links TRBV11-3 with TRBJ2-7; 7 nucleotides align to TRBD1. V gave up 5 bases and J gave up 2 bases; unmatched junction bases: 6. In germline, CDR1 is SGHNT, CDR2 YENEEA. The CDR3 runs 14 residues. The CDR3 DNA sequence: TGTGCCAGCAGCCCCCGGACAGGACCCTACGAGCAGTACTTC. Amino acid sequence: CASSPRTGPYEQYF.

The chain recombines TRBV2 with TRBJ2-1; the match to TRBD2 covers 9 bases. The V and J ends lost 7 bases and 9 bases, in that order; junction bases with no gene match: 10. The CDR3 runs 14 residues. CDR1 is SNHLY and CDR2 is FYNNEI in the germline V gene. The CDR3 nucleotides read TGTGCCAGCACCGGGGGCGGGAGGGCCTCTGAGCAGTTCTTC. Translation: CASTGGGRASEQFF.

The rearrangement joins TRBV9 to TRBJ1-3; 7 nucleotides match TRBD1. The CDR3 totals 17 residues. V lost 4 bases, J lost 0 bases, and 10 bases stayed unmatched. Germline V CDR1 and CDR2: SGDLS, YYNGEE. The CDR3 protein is CASSYRQGPLSGNTIYF. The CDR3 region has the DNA TGTGCCAGCAGCTATCGACAGGGCCCACTCTCTGGAAACACCATATATTTT.

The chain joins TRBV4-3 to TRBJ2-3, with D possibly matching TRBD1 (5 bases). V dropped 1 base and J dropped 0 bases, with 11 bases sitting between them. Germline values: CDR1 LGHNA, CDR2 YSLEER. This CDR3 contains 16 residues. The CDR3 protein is CASSQGRGSSTDTQYF. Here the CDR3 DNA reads TGCGCCAGCAGCCAAGGAAGGGGATCTAGCACAGATACGCAGTATTTT.

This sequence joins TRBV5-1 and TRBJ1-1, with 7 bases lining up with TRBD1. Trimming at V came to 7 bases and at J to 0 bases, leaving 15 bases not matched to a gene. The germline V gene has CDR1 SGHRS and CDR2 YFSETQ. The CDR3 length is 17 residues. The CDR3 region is CASSRWQGGLMNTEAFF. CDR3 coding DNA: TGCGCCAGCTCACGGTGGCAGGGGGGTCTTATGAACACTGAAGCTTTCTTT.

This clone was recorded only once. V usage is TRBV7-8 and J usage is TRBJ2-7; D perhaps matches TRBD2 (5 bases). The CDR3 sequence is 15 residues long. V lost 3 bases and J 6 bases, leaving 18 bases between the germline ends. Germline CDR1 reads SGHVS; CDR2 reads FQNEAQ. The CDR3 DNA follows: TGTGCCAGCAGCTTCGACCTGACTATAAGGAGCGAGCAGTACTTC. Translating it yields CASSFDLTIRSEQYF.

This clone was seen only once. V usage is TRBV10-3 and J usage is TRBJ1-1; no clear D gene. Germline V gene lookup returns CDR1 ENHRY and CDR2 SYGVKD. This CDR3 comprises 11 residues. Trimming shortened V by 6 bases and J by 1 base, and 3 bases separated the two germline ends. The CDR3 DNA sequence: TGTGCCATCAGGGCGAACACTGAAGCTTTCTTT. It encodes CAIRANTEAFF.

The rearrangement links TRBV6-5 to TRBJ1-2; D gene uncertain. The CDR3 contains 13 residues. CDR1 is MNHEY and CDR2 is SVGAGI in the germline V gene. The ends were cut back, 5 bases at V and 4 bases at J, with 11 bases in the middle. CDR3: CASSNQVLYGYTF. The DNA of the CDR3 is TGTGCCAGCAGTAATCAGGTTCTCTATGGCTACACCTTC.

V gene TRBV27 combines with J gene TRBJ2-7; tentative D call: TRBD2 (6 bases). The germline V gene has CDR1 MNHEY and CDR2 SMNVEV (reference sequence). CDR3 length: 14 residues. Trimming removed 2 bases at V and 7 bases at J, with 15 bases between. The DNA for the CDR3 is TGTGCCAGCAGTTTAGCGTGGTCGCGGGAAGAGCAGTACTTC. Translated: CASSLAWSREEQYF.

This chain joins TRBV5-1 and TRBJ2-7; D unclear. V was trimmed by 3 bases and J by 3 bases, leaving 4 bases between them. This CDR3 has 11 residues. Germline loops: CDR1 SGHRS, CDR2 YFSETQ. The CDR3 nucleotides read TGCGCCAGCAGCTCCCACTACGAGCAGTACTTC. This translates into CASSSHYEQYF.

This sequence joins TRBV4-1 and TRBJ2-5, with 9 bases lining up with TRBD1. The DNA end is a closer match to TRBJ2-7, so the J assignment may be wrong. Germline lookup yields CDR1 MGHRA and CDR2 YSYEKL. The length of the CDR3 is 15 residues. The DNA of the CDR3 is TGCGCCAGCAGCCAGGTCGGACAGGGGACCTACGAGCAGTACTTC. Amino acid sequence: CASSQVGQGTYEQYF.